This TCR beta chain was recovered during a study of cytomegalovirus exposure and HLA in healthy donors. Trimming took 1 base from V and 7 from J, leaving 10 bases between them. Germline V CDR1 and CDR2: GTSNPN, SVGIG (reference sequence). This CDR3 region has 12 residues. PCR involved 60 Vbeta and 13 Jbeta primers. Here immunoSEQ multiplex PCR was the method, and the copy in TCRdb shows in-frame clones only, minus some. The data contain about 73,000 clones, 60% to 85% of them singletons. The sample taken for sequencing was PBMCs. The V and J genes are TRBV30 and TRBJ1-2; the D is unclear. The receptor was isolated from a man aged 70-80 years in good health and CMV-seronegative. The CDR3 DNA follows: TGTGCCTGGAGTGCGACTCCGGCTGGCTACACCTTC. Encoded protein: CAWSATPAGYTF.